The clone carrying this T cell receptor (beta chain) was picked up a small number of times. The same CDR3 also results from other DNA sequences found in this sample. These data originate in a study of shared clonotypes between healthy human individuals. The CDR3 contains 13 residues. V lost 1 base and J 0 bases, leaving 2 bases between the germline ends. CDR1 SGHTA and CDR2 FQGTGA come from the germline V gene. Profiled with immunoSEQ multiplex PCR; TCRdb holds only in-frame clones, not every one. This table has more than 400,000 clones, around four fifths appearing once. The V call is TRBV7-3, the J call TRBJ2-3; D is uncertain. Material: PBMCs. This TCR derives from a woman between 40 and 55 years old in good health. Some clones in this sample may be carry-over from other donors' samples. DNA for the CDR3: TGTGCCAGCAGCTTAATCAGCACAGATACGCAGTATTTT. The encoded protein is CASSLISTDTQYF.